These 18 T cell receptor beta chains share one sample of origin, sequenced in a study of T cells in localized non-small cell lung cancer. Using immunoSEQ multiplex PCR, the repertoire was profiled, and TCRdb retains in-frame clones only, with some absent. The table lists fewer than 25,000 clones, less than 90% of them singletons. This specimen consisted of peripheral blood, obtained before any cancer treatment. The receptors come from a woman aged 35-75 years with stage I lung adenocarcinoma.

The genes are TRBV5-1 and TRBJ2-4; D is undetermined. This CDR3 has 14 residues. The germline CDR1 and CDR2 sequences are SGHRS and YFSETQ. With 0 bases removed from V and 3 bases from J, the gap between germline ends came to 7 bases. This chain's CDR3 is CASSLGEVKNIQYF. The CDR3 nucleotides are TGCGCCAGCAGCTTGGGGGAAGTCAAAAACATTCAGTACTTC.

The V and J genes are TRBV4-2 and TRBJ2-3; 12 bases line up with TRBD2. The germline V gene has CDR1 LGHNA and CDR2 YNFKEQ. This CDR3 has 16 amino acids. The V segment lost 0 bases and the J segment 4 bases; nucleotides outside the gene matches: 2. The CDR3 DNA reads as TGTGCCAGCAGCCAAGACGCTAGCGGGGGGGCAGATACGCAGTATTTT. Amino acids: CASSQDASGGADTQYF.

This sequence joins TRBV7-8 and TRBJ2-7; the D gene is possibly TRBD1 (6 bases). Deletions cut 0 bases from V and 0 bases from J, with 21 bases between. The CDR3 runs to 19 residues. Germline V gene data show CDR1 as SGHVS and CDR2 as FQNEAQ. The CDR3 coding sequence is TGTGCCAGCAGCTTAGCCGGCCCTGGACAGTCAAAAAGCTCCTACGAGCAGTACTTC. Protein: CASSLAGPGQSKSSYEQYF.

The chain carries TRBV4-2 and TRBJ2-5, with 15 nucleotides matching TRBD2. The J segment lost 5 bases and the V segment lost 1 base, leaving 17 bases of the junction unmatched. The germline V gene encodes CDR1 LGHNA and CDR2 YNFKEQ. This CDR3 region has 21 residues. Written as DNA, the CDR3 is TGTGCCAGCAGCCAAGCCGGGACTAGCGGGGGGCCTCATGGACGGATGGAGACCCAGTACTTC. Translation gives CASSQAGTSGGPHGRMETQYF.

J is TRBJ2-7 and V is TRBV30; unclear D gene. CDR1 and CDR2 (germline): GTSNPN, SVGIG (reference sequence). Trimming took off 2 bases at V and 0 bases at J, with 2 bases between the two ends. The CDR3 contains 11 residues. The CDR3 is CAWSPSYEQYF. For the CDR3, the DNA is TGTGCCTGGAGTCCCTCCTACGAGCAGTACTTC.

The V gene is TRBV7-8, the J gene TRBJ2-2; D is undetermined. Germline values: CDR1 SGHVS, CDR2 FQNEAQ. This CDR3 spans 16 amino acids. The ends were cut back, 5 bases at V and 0 bases at J, with 13 bases in the middle. The CDR3 DNA sequence: TGTGCCAGCAGCCCCGTCGGCTATTCGAACACCGGGGAGCTGTTTTTT. As protein: CASSPVGYSNTGELFF.

The V gene is TRBV28, the J gene TRBJ1-5; D uncertain. In germline, CDR1 is MDHEN, CDR2 SYDVKM. This CDR3 spans 12 amino acids. Trimming took off 0 bases at V and 6 bases at J, with 3 bases between the two ends. CDR3: CASSLWGQPQHF. Written as DNA, the CDR3 is TGTGCCAGCAGTTTATGGGGTCAGCCCCAGCATTTT.

The chain couples TRBV4-1 to TRBJ2-5; unclear D gene. The length of the CDR3 is 15 residues. CDR1 MGHRA and CDR2 YSYEKL come from the germline V gene. Trimming took 0 bases from V and 6 from J, leaving 14 bases between them. CDR3 nucleotides: TGCGCCAGCAGCCAAGAGTTCTCTCGGCCAAAGACCCAGTACTTC. Translating it yields CASSQEFSRPKTQYF.

The rearrangement joins TRBV9 to TRBJ2-3; D might be TRBD1 (6 bases). V gave up 2 bases and J gave up 5 bases, with 9 bases separating them. Germline values: CDR1 SGDLS, CDR2 YYNGEE. The CDR3 totals 13 residues. This chain's CDR3 is CASSVGTQDTQYF. In nucleotides, the CDR3 is TGTGCCAGCAGCGTCGGGACACAAGATACGCAGTATTTT.

The chain is built from TRBV27 and TRBJ1-6; D perhaps matches TRBD1 (6 bases). The CDR3 has 14 amino acids. Looked up from germline, CDR1 is MNHEY and CDR2 is SMNVEV (reference sequence). Trimming left V 6 bases short and J 5 bases short, with 11 bases between. The CDR3 nucleotides are TGTGCCAGCAGAGCACAGGGTAATAATTCACCCCTCCACTTT. This sequence encodes CASRAQGNNSPLHF.

This clone has more than one count but fewer than ten. This rearrangement joins TRBV27 to TRBJ2-7; maybe TRBD1 (6 bases). The CDR3 has 15 residues. The germline V and J ends were trimmed by 4 bases and 0 bases, with 13 bases remaining between them. The germline CDR1 and CDR2 sequences are MNHEY and SMNVEV (reference sequence). Here the CDR3 reads CASSYGTTRSYEQYF. The CDR3 coding sequence is TGTGCCAGCAGTTACGGGACAACTCGCTCCTACGAGCAGTACTTC.

This rearrangement joins TRBV6-4 to TRBJ2-3; D unresolved. The CDR3 has 14 amino acids. Between the trimmed V and J ends, which lost 8 bases and 4 bases, there was a span of 16 bases. Germline assignment: CDR1 MRHNA and CDR2 SNTAGT. CDR3 nucleotide sequence: TGTGCCAGCGGATCGGTGGCCGGATCAGATACGCAGTATTTT. It specifies CASGSVAGSDTQYF.

V gene TRBV10-1 combines with J gene TRBJ2-3, with a tentative D call TRBD2 (7 bases). CDR1 is WNHNN and CDR2 is SYGVQD in the germline V gene (reference sequence). CDR3 length: 15 residues. V lost 3 bases and J 2 bases, leaving 12 bases between the germline ends. CDR3 region: CASSDRGDNTDTQYF. CDR3 sequence (DNA): TGCGCCAGCAGTGACCGGGGGGACAACACAGATACGCAGTATTTT.

This rearrangement joins TRBV7-2 to TRBJ1-1; D is ambiguous. The V gene lost 8 bases and the J gene lost 5 bases, with 3 bases spanning the gap. Germline V gene lookup returns CDR1 SGHTA and CDR2 FQGNSA. There are 9 residues in the CDR3. DNA for the CDR3: TGTGCCAGCGGGACTGAAGCTTTCTTT. Encoded protein: CASGTEAFF.

The genes are TRBV27 and TRBJ1-6; D gene ambiguous. The CDR3 has 14 residues. V lost 6 bases and J 7 bases, leaving 13 bases between the germline ends. The V gene's germline CDR1 is MNHEY and CDR2 SMNVEV (reference sequence). The CDR3 DNA reads TGTGCCAGCAGCCCGGGGTTTCGGAATTCACCCCTCCACTTT. Protein sequence: CASSPGFRNSPLHF.

J is TRBJ1-2 and V is TRBV4-1; a weak D match, TRBD1 (5 bases). This CDR3 is 12 amino acids long. With 4 bases removed from V and 8 bases from J, the gap between germline ends came to 11 bases. Germline CDR1 is MGHRA and CDR2 is YSYEKL. The CDR3 DNA sequence: TGCGCCAGCAGCCCTTTCGGGGACGGCTACACCTTC. It yields the protein CASSPFGDGYTF.

The rearrangement links TRBV30 to TRBJ1-2, with D perhaps TRBD1 (6 bases). Germline assignment: CDR1 GTSNPN and CDR2 SVGIG (reference sequence). This CDR3 comprises 12 residues. Trimming shortened V by 7 bases and J by 6 bases, and 15 bases separated the two germline ends. CDR3 region: CAFTRGWDGYTF. CDR3 bases: TGTGCCTTCACCAGGGGATGGGATGGCTACACCTTC.

J is TRBJ1-4 and V is TRBV7-2, with 8 bases that match TRBD1. Germline V gene data show CDR1 as SGHTA and CDR2 as FQGNSA. V lost 5 bases, J lost 0 bases, and 8 bases stayed unmatched. CDR3 size: 17 residues. CDR3 sequence reads: CASSKDRGGATNEKLFF. The DNA of the CDR3 is TGTGCCAGCAGCAAAGACAGGGGAGGCGCAACTAATGAAAAACTGTTTTTT.